This entry concerns a single T cell receptor (beta chain). This clone's antigen is unknown. No base quality information exists; no much larger clone differs at one position. Its CDR3 holds 14 amino acids, cysteine through phenylalanine. The sequence is cut down to CDR3 DNA, 42 bases in frame from base 1. Germline trimming amounts to 2 bases on V and 5 bases on J, with 4 as the count of junction bases outside the gene matches. CDR1 and CDR2 are drawn from the germline V gene: KGHSH, LQKENI. The data were obtained in a study of blood T cell repertoires in COVID-19 (TCRdb year 2020). General notes on the study: Samples covering the acute and convalescent phases of COVID-19 were provided by collaborators in the United States, Italy and Spain. The material from the prospective study consisted of cDNA or gDNA derived from T cells, B-cell-depleted T cells, or PBMCs. Deeply sampled blood TCRbeta repertoires from subjects exposed to, actively infected with, or recovered from COVID-19 were included in the dataset. A freely available public database, intended as a resource for researchers studying the immune response to SARS-CoV-2, is where the repertoires were released. The samples were drawn from the first 160 participants of the ongoing ImmuneRACE study and from 950 to 1,500 subjects provided by 6 global collaborators. The sample metadata nearly always contained a de-identified subject ID, COVID-19 status, age in years and sex. HLA class I and class II types, where available, came from metadata supplied by the sample provider rather than from assay-based typing. On the study overall, not on this receptor specifically: The amount of clinical and demographic metadata varied by source and participant and was provided uncurated.

TCRbeta CDR3 regions were amplified from genomic DNA by means of the immunoSEQ Assay, a bias-controlled multiplex PCR. As for how the authors treated the data: The number of nucleated cells in each sample was estimated from the amplification of reference gene primers within the assay. To quantify the absolute abundance of each unique TCRbeta CDR3 rearrangement, sequence reads were collapsed and filtered. Productive Simpson clonality was computed per sample as the square root of Simpson's diversity index over productive rearrangements. The clones in this table, taken by TCRdb from immuneACCESS, are in-frame only. Not every clone is retained; where verified, under half of the shortfall comes from an unresolved V gene, and the cause of the rest is unknown. Clone size and the V and J calls come from that table; the DNA yielded D and trimming. Recorded for this sample are some 68,000 clones; approximately 90% of them occurred a single time. The ten largest clones take up under 3% of the sample.

Each collaborating institution followed its own protocols to collect whole blood in K2EDTA tubes. Collaborator samples were shipped for TCRbeta analysis as frozen whole blood, isolated PBMCs, or DNA extracted from either sample type. Recombination connected TRBV18 to TRBJ2-7, and TRBD2 matches 9 of the central bases. This clonotype was obtained from a man between 50 and 59 years old with acute or convalescent COVID-19. Sequenced material: peripheral blood. The nucleotide sequence is TGTGCCAGCTCACCAGGCGGGAGGGCCGACGAGCAGTACTTC. Translation gives CASSPGGRADEQYF.